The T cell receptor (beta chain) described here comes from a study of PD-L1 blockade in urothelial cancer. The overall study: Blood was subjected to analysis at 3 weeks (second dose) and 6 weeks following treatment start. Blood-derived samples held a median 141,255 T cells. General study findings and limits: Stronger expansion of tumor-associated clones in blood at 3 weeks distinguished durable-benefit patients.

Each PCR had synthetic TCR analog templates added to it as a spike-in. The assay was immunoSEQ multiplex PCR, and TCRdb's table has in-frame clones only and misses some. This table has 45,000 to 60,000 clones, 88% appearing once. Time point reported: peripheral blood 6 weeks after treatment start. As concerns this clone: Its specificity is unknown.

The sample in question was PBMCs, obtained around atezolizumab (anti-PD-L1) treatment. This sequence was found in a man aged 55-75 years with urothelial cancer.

The DNA for the CDR3 is TGTGCCAGCAGCCGACTAGCGGGAGCCCCCGAGCAGTACTTC. It codes for CASSRLAGAPEQYF. The chain joins TRBV2 to TRBJ2-7, with TRBD2 matching 12 bases. This CDR3 has 14 amino acids. Looked up from germline, CDR1 is SNHLY and CDR2 is FYNNEI. The J segment lost 6 bases and the V segment lost 6 bases, leaving 6 bases of the junction unmatched.